The T cell receptor (beta chain) under discussion was sequenced for a study of monozygotic twins with cystic fibrosis. General study findings and limits: Median Simpson clonality of roughly 0.0093 suggested naive T cells predominated. Nucleotide-identical clonotype sharing was significantly higher within monozygotic CF twin pairs than between unrelated CF individuals.

As regards this clone: No antigen is known for it.

Per germline, CDR1 SEHNR and CDR2 FQNEAQ (reference sequence). The CDR3 extends over 16 amino acids. The V and J ends lost 3 bases and 0 bases respectively, with 12 bases between them. The data were produced by immunoSEQ multiplex PCR, yet TCRdb's version contains in-frame clones alone and is incomplete. The sample has about 15,000 clones, approximately 98% seen once; the top ten hold roughly 0.44%. Sequenced: blood. The chain recombines TRBV7-9 with TRBJ2-1; D is unclear. The TCR sequence derives from a girl aged 2-10 years with cystic fibrosis. CDR3 sequence reads: CASSFGTASSYNEQFF. The CDR3 DNA reads as TGTGCCAGCAGCTTTGGAACCGCCAGCTCCTACAATGAGCAGTTCTTC.